This TCR beta chain was sequenced for a study of blood T cells in healthy people across ages. V gave up 1 base and J gave up 10 bases, with 14 bases separating them. Germline values: CDR1 SEHNR, CDR2 FQNEAQ (reference sequence). This CDR3 spans 14 amino acids. Through a sample-barcoded 5' primer and a J-beta primer mix, a second PCR was run for roughly 6 to 11 cycles. TCRdb passed the 5' RACE reads through MiXCR, listing each CDR3 protein once. The data show approximately 1,000,000 distinct CDR3 sequences, with around two fifths seen just once and roughly 14% held by the top ten. The TCR was taken from a young man in good health. Sequencing input: blood. The chain recombines TRBV7-9 with TRBJ1-5, with unresolved D. The CDR3 sequence: CASSLGAVLIPQHF. For the CDR3, the DNA is TGTGCCAGCAGCTTAGGGGCAGTTCTAATTCCCCAGCATTTT.